A selection of T cell receptor beta chains follows, all from one sample in a study of T cells after yellow fever vaccination. MiXCR, run by TCRdb on the 5' RACE reads, gives a single entry per CDR3 protein. The sample records 35,000 to 55,000 distinct CDR3 sequences, about 6.8% being singletons. The sequencing used CD8+ T cells not binding an NS4B(214-222) dextramer, sorted from PBMCs, collected 45 days after the yellow fever booster vaccination. These receptors originate from a man aged 25 to 40 who received the YFV17D yellow fever vaccine. CDR3s include the opening cysteine and the closing phenylalanine or tryptophan.

length	V	CDR3
11	TRBV20-1	CSATGDNEQFF
18	TRBV7-9	CASSFPPDQSSFAYEQYF
14	TRBV20-1	CSASGGHSNQPQHF
15	TRBV7-9	CASSSATDRGYEQYF
15	TRBV6-2/TRBV6-3	CASRILQGPYNEQFF
13	TRBV7-6	CASSLIPYNEQFF
11	TRBV30	CAWSVQNEAFF
13	TRBV6-2/TRBV6-3	CASSPTSSGELFF
20	TRBV11-2	CASSLGVRGLAGTNTGELFF
11	TRBV24-1	CAAGAGGGYTF
17	TRBV25-1	CASSELYGDRGVNEQFF
17	TRBV2	CASSRTSGRAPQETQYF
11	TRBV29-1	CSVVSGLGYTF
14	TRBV12-3/TRBV12-4	CASRDNTASYEQYF
15	TRBV12-3/TRBV12-4	CASSLEGRANTEAFF
14	TRBV20-1	CSAPSDTSYNEQFF
15	TRBV2	CASTIAGGVLNEQFF
13	TRBV7-9	CARSSGLQETQYF
16	TRBV4-3	CASSQDETSGSYEQYF
15	TRBV14	CASSSRTNIYTEAFF
16	TRBV7-2	CASSSGQGTLYNEQFF
17	TRBV12-3/TRBV12-4	CASSFGGEGLSDEPQHF
16	TRBV11-2	CASSLGPQGAIYEQFF
16	TRBV21-1	CASSKKSRNHQETQYF
12	TRBV7-6	CASSLGGAEQYF
14	TRBV7-6	CASSRDSGYPPQHF
14	TRBV5-4	CASRRSGTPYEQYF
15	TRBV11-3	CASSLWGQDTGELFF
20	TRBV6-2/TRBV6-3	CASSYSKPAGLPRAYNEQFF
16	TRBV18	CASSPGTRLGQETQYF